These 25 T cell receptor beta chains came from one sample sequenced in a study of CDR3 diversity in severe acne. TCRdb re-called the PCR reads through MiXCR, storing one row per CDR3 protein. The repertoire holds approximately 90,000 distinct CDR3 sequences, with roughly half as singletons. The sample taken for sequencing was blood. These receptors all come from a male donor in good health, serving as a control.

Comment on this clonotype: The junction differs from germline at one of its ends, possibly a read error. The J gene is TRBJ2-7, the V gene TRBV9; no clear D gene. The germline gives CDR1 SGDLS, CDR2 YYNGEE. The CDR3 totals 13 residues. The CDR3 DNA is TGTGCCGGCAGCTTGGTCGGTTCCTACGAGCAGTACTTC. Residues: CAGSLVGSYEQYF.

CDR3 region: CASSVGAGGPVEQYF. The CDR3 DNA sequence: TGTGCCAGCAGCGTAGGGGCGGGAGGGCCTGTTGAGCAGTACTTC. The chain links TRBV9 to TRBJ2-7, with 9 bases lining up with TRBD2. The CDR3 consists of 15 residues. The ends lost 0 bases at V and 7 bases at J; junction bases unmatched: 8. The germline gives CDR1 SGDLS, CDR2 YYNGEE.

The chain uses TRBV4-1 and TRBJ2-7; 8 nucleotides agree with TRBD2. Germline trimming cut 1 base from V and 3 bases from J; bases unmatched to any gene: 5. The CDR3 is made up of 15 amino acids. Germline assignment: CDR1 MGHRA and CDR2 YSYEKL. For the CDR3, the DNA is TGCGCCAGCAGCCAAGGATCAGCGGGAGACTACGAGCAGTACTTC. Translated: CASSQGSAGDYEQYF.

CDR3 protein: CASSLGGPGYNEQFF. For the CDR3, the DNA is TGTGCCAGCAGCCTAGGGGGGCCGGGGTACAATGAGCAGTTCTTC. V and J are TRBV7-9 and TRBJ2-1; D could derive from TRBD1 or TRBD2 (6 bases each). The germline V and J ends were trimmed by 5 bases and 4 bases, with 15 bases remaining between them. Germline CDR1 and CDR2: SEHNR and FQNEAQ (reference sequence). The length of the CDR3 is 15 residues.

This clonotype appeared a few times. Since the CDR3 does not end with the conserved phenylalanine or tryptophan, this likely comes from a read error. No DNA is shown, since the ends of the CDR3 on it are uncertain; the CDR3 is the one TCRdb lists. The rearrangement uses TRBV6-6 and TRBJ2-4; the table gives TRBD2 as D, unverified against the DNA. Germline V gene sequence: CDR1 MNHNY, CDR2 SVGAGI (reference sequence). The CDR3 comprises 18 residues, both ends counted. This CDR3 is CASSYLGPIAAIQNIRYY.

The CDR3 DNA is TGTGCCAGCCGAGGCCCAGCGGAGATGAACACCGGGGAGCTGTTTTTT. Protein product: CASRGPAEMNTGELFF. The chain recombines TRBV25-1 with TRBJ2-2, with D possibly TRBD2 on 5 matching bases. Looked up from germline, CDR1 is MGHDK and CDR2 is SYGVNS. The CDR3 sequence is 16 residues long. V was trimmed by 8 bases and J by 1 base, leaving 17 bases between them.

Only a few counts were recorded for this clonotype. The chain's CDR3 is CASSLALGYTEAFF. In DNA form, the CDR3 reads TGTGCCAGCAGCTTAGCGCTAGGGTACACTGAAGCTTTCTTT. The chain has TRBV7-8 and TRBJ1-1; no firm D call. The V gene lost 0 bases and the J gene lost 3 bases, with 8 bases spanning the gap. The CDR3 extends over 14 amino acids. Germline CDR1 reads SGHVS; CDR2 reads FQNEAQ.

This clonotype is judged medium-sized (0.01 to 0.1%). V gene TRBV5-1 combines with J gene TRBJ2-3, with D tentatively TRBD1 or TRBD2 (5 bases each). Germline lookup yields CDR1 SGHRS and CDR2 YFSETQ. V lost 4 bases and J 0 bases, leaving 9 bases between the germline ends. The CDR3 has 14 amino acids. In DNA, the CDR3 is TGCGCCAGCAGCCTGAGGGACAGCACAGATACGCAGTATTTT. It yields the protein CASSLRDSTDTQYF.

This clonotype was detected only once. A junction boundary mismatches the germline segment, possibly from a read error. V and J are TRBV25-1 and TRBJ1-3; possible D gene TRBD1, 5 bases. This CDR3 region has 17 residues. Germline values: CDR1 MGHDK, CDR2 SYGVNS. The CDR3 coding sequence is TGTTCCAGCAGTGAATACATGGTCGGGAGGGGTGGAAACACCATACATTTT. Its translation: CSSSEYMVGRGGNTIHF.

Points on this clonotype: A much larger clone lies one base from this, so it may be a read error. This chain uses TRBV24-1 with TRBJ2-7; maybe TRBD1 (6 bases). CDR1 KGHDR and CDR2 SFDVKD come from the germline V gene. The CDR3 is made up of 15 amino acids. Trimming took off 7 bases at V and 9 bases at J, with 24 bases between the two ends. The CDR3 region is CATSEWGSRGHGQYF. CDR3 in DNA: TGTGCCACCAGCGAGTGGGGAAGCAGGGGCCACGGGCAGTACTTC.

Here the CDR3 reads CSATGLAGAYNEQFF. The CDR3 nucleotides read TGCAGTGCTACAGGACTAGCGGGAGCATACAATGAGCAGTTCTTC. The rearrangement joins TRBV20-1 to TRBJ2-1; TRBD2 agrees at 13 bases. V lost 4 bases, J lost 4 bases, and 4 bases stayed unmatched. The CDR3 contains 15 residues. Germline values: CDR1 DFQATT, CDR2 SNEGSKA (reference sequence).

This clonotype was seen ten or more times. The genes are TRBV5-5 and TRBJ1-1; D gene uncertain. The V gene's germline CDR1 is SGHKS and CDR2 YYEKEE (reference sequence). The CDR3 extends over 12 amino acids. Trimming took off 4 bases at V and 6 bases at J, with 10 bases between the two ends. CDR3 sequence reads: CASSAELAEAFF. The CDR3 nucleotides read TGTGCCAGCAGCGCTGAACTGGCTGAAGCTTTCTTT.

The genes are TRBV27 and TRBJ2-3; 7 bases fit TRBD1. The germline gives CDR1 MNHEY, CDR2 SMNVEV (reference sequence). The CDR3 length is 15 residues. Unmatched junction bases numbered 9, after V lost 6 bases and J lost 3 bases. CDR3 region: CASRHGQVLTDTQYF. CDR3 DNA sequence: TGTGCCAGCAGACACGGACAGGTTTTAACAGATACGCAGTATTTT.

This clonotype was found many times. This chain uses TRBV27 with TRBJ2-3, with no clear D. Per the germline V gene, CDR1 is MNHEY and CDR2 is SMNVEV (reference sequence). Trimming cost V 8 bases and J 6 bases, with 12 bases left between them. The CDR3 length is 12 residues. The CDR3: CASGLRVDTQYF. In nucleotides, the CDR3 is TGTGCCAGCGGTCTTCGCGTCGATACGCAGTATTTT.

This clonotype was recorded a few times. J is TRBJ2-7 and V is TRBV7-2; 10 bases map to TRBD1. Trimming at V came to 6 bases and at J to 3 bases, leaving 11 bases not matched to a gene. CDR3 size: 16 residues. Germline CDR1 reads SGHTA; CDR2 reads FQGNSA. CDR3 sequence reads: CASSPRTGTGDYEQYF. CDR3 nucleotide sequence: TGTGCCAGCAGTCCTCGCACCGGGACAGGGGACTACGAGCAGTACTTC.

This clonotype was observed at least ten times. The chain is built from TRBV4-1 and TRBJ2-2; TRBD1 might be the D (5 bases). V gave up 3 bases and J gave up 2 bases, with 10 bases separating them. This CDR3 spans 15 amino acids. Germline V gene lookup returns CDR1 MGHRA and CDR2 YSYEKL. The CDR3 region has the DNA TGCGCCAGCAGCCACCCGACAGCTAACACCGGGGAGCTGTTTTTT. Protein product: CASSHPTANTGELFF.

The rearrangement uses TRBV28 and TRBJ2-6; 7 bases line up with TRBD1. J gave up 1 base and V 6 bases, and 9 bases lay outside the gene matches. Germline V gives CDR1 MDHEN, CDR2 SYDVKM. The CDR3 spans 17 residues. Written as DNA, the CDR3 is TGTGCCAGCAGGCGAGGGACAGTAAGTTCTGGGGCCAACGTCCTGACTTTC. It codes for CASRRGTVSSGANVLTF.

This clonotype was counted a single time. The junction does not match germline at one end; this may be a read error. The chain carries TRBV10-3 and TRBJ2-5; no clear D. The CDR3 has 14 amino acids. Germline V gene sequence: CDR1 ENHRY, CDR2 SYGVKD. The CDR3 region has the DNA TGTGCCAGCAGTTATTCTATCCCGCAAGAGACCCAGTACTTC. Translating gives CASSYSIPQETQYF.

This clonotype was counted at least ten times. This chain uses TRBV28 with TRBJ2-7; 13 bases fit TRBD2. The V segment lost 6 bases and the J segment 5 bases; nucleotides outside the gene matches: 10. The germline V gene encodes CDR1 MDHEN and CDR2 SYDVKM. This CDR3 spans 16 amino acids. Written as DNA, the CDR3 is TGTGCCAGCAGCCCGGGACTAGCGGGGACTCGCAACGAGCAGTACTTC. It is translated as CASSPGLAGTRNEQYF.

Many counts were recorded for this clonotype. The chain recombines TRBV6-2 or TRBV6-3 with TRBJ2-7; 7 positions match TRBD2. V dropped 6 bases and J dropped 5; count of bases not matched to a gene: 4. CDR3 length equals 12 residues. CDR1 and CDR2 (germline): MNHEY, SVGEGT. In DNA, the CDR3 is TGTGCCAGCAGCTATACTAGCGACGAGCAGTACTTC. Protein product: CASSYTSDEQYF.

This rearrangement joins TRBV7-9 to TRBJ2-5; D gene ambiguous. The CDR3 sequence is 12 residues long. Trimming cost V 3 bases and J 4 bases, with 6 bases left between them. Germline CDR1 reads SEHNR; CDR2 reads FQNEAQ (reference sequence). The CDR3 DNA is TGTGCCAGCAGCTTCATGGGAGAGACCCAGTACTTC. Protein product: CASSFMGETQYF. Full variable domain (outside the CDR3, taken from reference TRBV7-9 and TRBJ2-5): DTGVSQNPRHKITKRGQNVTFRCDPISEHNRLYWYRQTLGQGPEFLTYFQNEAQLEKSRLLSDRFSAERPKGSFSTLEIQRTEQGDSAMYLCASSFMGETQYFGPGTRLLVL.

In its sample, this clonotype was seen a few times. This chain uses TRBV27 with TRBJ1-1; no clear D gene. V lost 3 bases and J 3 bases, leaving 8 bases between the germline ends. CDR1 is MNHEY and CDR2 is SMNVEV in the germline V gene (reference sequence). The CDR3 is 13 residues long. DNA of the CDR3: TGTGCCAGCAGTTTGCTCCTTCACACTGAAGCTTTCTTT. Translating it yields CASSLLLHTEAFF.

At least ten counts were recorded for this clonotype. The chain recombines TRBV25-1 with TRBJ1-2, with D tentatively TRBD1 (6 bases). This CDR3 is built from 13 residues. CDR1 and CDR2 from the germline V gene are MGHDK and SYGVNS. The V gene lost 5 bases and the J gene lost 2 bases, with 9 bases spanning the gap. CDR3 amino acids: CASSSGGNYGYTF. CDR3 in DNA: TGTGCCAGCAGTTCCGGGGGCAACTATGGCTACACCTTC.

This clonotype was counted a few times. The chain couples TRBV12-3 or TRBV12-4 to TRBJ1-1, with D hard to call. V was cut by 3 bases and J by 3 bases, with 8 bases left in between. This CDR3 region has 13 residues. The CDR3 coding sequence is TGTGCCAGCAGTTTCATGGGTGACACTGAAGCTTTCTTT. It is translated as CASSFMGDTEAFF.

About this clonotype: A much more abundant neighbour one base away suggests this may be a read error. The CDR3 coding sequence is TGCAGTACTAACAGGGGGGCCGGCACCGGGGAGCTGTTTTTT. It yields the protein CSTNRGAGTGELFF. This rearrangement joins TRBV20-1 to TRBJ2-2; 8 positions match TRBD1. The CDR3 has 14 amino acids. The V gene end was trimmed by 8 bases and the J gene end by 4 bases; junction bases not matched to a gene: 9. Germline V gene data show CDR1 as DFQATT and CDR2 as SNEGSKA (reference sequence).